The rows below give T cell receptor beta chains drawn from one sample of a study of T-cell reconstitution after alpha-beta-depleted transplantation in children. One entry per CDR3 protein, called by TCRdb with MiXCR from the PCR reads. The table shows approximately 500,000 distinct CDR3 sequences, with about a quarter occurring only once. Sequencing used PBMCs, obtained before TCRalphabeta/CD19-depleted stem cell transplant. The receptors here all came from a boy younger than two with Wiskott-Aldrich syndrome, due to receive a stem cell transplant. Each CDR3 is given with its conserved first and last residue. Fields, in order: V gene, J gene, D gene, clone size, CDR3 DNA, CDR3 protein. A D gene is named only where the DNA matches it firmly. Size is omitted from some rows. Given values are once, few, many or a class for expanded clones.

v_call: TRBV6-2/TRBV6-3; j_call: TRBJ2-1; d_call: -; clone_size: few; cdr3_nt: TGTGCCAGCAGTGCTATATCGTTGGACTACAATGAGCAGTTCTTC; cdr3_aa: CASSAISLDYNEQFF
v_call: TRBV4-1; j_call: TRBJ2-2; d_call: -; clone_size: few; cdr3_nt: TGCGCCAGCAGCCAACCCGGGGACCGAGACACCGGGGAGCTGTTTTTT; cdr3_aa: CASSQPGDRDTGELFF
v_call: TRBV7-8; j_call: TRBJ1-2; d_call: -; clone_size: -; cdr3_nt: TGTGCCAGCAGCTCAAGGAGGGAGCAGGATGGCTACACCTTC; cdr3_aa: CASSSRREQDGYTF
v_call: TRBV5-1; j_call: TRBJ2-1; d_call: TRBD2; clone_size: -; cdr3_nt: TGCGCCAGCAGCTTGTCACTAGCGGGAGGCAATAGCGATGAGCAGTTCTTC; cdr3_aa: CASSLSLAGGNSDEQFF
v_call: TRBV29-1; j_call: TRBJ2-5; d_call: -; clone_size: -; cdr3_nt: TGCAGCCCGTCGAGTGGAGAGACCCAGTACTTC; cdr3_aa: CSPSSGETQYF
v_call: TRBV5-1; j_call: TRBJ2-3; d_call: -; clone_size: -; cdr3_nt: TGCGCCAGCAGCCAGGACTATTCGGGGGATACGCAGTATTTT; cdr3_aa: CASSQDYSGDTQYF
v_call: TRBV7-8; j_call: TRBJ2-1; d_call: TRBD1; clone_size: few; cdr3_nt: TGTGCCAGCAGCTCACAGGGGATTTTATACAATGAGCAGTTCTTC; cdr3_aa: CASSSQGILYNEQFF
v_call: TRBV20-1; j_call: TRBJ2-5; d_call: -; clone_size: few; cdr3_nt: TGCAGTGCGCCGCAAGAGACCCAGTACTTC; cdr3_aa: CSAPQETQYF
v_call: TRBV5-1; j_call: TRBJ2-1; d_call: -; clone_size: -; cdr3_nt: TGCGCCAGCAGCATTTGGACTACCCGTATTGGCTCCTACAATGAGCAGTTCTTC; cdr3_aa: CASSIWTTRIGSYNEQFF
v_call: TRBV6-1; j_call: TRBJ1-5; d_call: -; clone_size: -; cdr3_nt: TGTGCCAGCACTGTACAGGGCGGAGGCAGCCAGCCCCAGCATTTT; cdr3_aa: CASTVQGGGSQPQHF